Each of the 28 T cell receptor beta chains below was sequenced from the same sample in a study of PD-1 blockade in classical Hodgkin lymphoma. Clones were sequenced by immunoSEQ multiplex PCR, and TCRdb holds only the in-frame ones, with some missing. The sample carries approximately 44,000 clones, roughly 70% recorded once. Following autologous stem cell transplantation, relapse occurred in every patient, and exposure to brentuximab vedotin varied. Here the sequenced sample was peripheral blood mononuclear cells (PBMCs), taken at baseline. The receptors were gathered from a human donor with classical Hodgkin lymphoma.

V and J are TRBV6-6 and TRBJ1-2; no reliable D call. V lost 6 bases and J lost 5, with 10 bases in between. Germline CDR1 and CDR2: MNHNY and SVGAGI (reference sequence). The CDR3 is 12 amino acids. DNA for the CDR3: TGTGCCAGCAGAGATCCTGTATATGGCTACACCTTC. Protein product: CASRDPVYGYTF.

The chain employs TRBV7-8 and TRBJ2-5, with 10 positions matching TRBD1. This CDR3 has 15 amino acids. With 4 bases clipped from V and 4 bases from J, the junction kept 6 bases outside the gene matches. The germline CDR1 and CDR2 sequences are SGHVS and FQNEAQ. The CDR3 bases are TGTGCCAGCAGCTCCCGACAGGGGGCGCGAGAGACCCAGTACTTC. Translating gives CASSSRQGARETQYF.

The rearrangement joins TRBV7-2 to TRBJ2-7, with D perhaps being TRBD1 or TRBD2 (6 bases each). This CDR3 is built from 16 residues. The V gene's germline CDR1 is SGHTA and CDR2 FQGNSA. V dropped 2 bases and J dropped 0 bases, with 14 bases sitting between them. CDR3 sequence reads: CASSLRKGDSSYEQYF. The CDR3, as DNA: TGTGCCAGCAGCTTAAGGAAGGGGGACTCCTCCTACGAGCAGTACTTC.

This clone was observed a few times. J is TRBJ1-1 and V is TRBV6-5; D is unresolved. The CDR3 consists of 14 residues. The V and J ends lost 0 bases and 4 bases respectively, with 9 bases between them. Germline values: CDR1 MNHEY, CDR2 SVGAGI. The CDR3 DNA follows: TGTGCCAGCAGTTACTCAGTTCTAGGCACTGAAGCTTTCTTT. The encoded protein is CASSYSVLGTEAFF.

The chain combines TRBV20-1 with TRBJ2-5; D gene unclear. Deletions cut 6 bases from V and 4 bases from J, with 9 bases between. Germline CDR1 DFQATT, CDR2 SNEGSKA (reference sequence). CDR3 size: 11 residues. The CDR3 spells CSAQDGETQYF. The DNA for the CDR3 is TGCAGTGCCCAGGATGGAGAGACCCAGTACTTC.

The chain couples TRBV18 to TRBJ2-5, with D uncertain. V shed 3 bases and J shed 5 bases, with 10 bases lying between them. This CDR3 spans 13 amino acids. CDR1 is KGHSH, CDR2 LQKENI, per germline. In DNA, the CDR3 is TGTGCCAGCTCACCCCCAGCGCCGGAGACCCAGTACTTC. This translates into CASSPPAPETQYF.

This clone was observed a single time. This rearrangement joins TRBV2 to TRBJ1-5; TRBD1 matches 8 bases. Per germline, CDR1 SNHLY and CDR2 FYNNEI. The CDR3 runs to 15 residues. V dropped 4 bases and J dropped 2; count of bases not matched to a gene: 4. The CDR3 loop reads CASSVSGGGNQPQHF. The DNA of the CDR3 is TGTGCCAGCAGTGTATCAGGGGGCGGCAATCAGCCCCAGCATTTT.

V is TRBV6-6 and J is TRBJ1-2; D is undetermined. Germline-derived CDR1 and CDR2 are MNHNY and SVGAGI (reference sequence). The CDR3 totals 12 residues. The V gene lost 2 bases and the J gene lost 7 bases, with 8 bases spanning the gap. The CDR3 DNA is TGTGCCAGCAGTTACGGGTCAGCTGGCTACACCTTC. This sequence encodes CASSYGSAGYTF.

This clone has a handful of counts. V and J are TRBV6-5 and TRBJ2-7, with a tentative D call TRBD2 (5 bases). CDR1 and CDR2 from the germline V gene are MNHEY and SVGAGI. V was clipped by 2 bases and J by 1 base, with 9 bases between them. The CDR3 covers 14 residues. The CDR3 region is CASSYRENSYEQYF. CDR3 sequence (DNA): TGTGCCAGCAGTTACAGGGAGAATTCCTACGAGCAGTACTTC.

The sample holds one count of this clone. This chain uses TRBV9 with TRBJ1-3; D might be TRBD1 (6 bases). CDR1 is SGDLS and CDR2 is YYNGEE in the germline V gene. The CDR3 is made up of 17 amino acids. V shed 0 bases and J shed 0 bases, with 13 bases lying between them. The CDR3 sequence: CASSVEVWTDSGNTIYF. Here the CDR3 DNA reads TGTGCCAGCAGCGTAGAGGTGTGGACAGACTCTGGAAACACCATATATTTT.

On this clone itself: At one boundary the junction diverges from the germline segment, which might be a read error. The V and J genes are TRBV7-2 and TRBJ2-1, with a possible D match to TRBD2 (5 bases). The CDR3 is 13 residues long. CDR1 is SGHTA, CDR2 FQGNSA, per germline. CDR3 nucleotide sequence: TGTGCCAGCAGCCTAGCTCTAAGGAATGAGCAGTTCTTC. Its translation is CASSLALRNEQFF. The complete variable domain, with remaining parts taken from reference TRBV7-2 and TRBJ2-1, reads GAGVSQSPSNKVTEKGKDVELRCDPISGHTALYWYRQSLGQGLEFLIYFQGNSAPDKSGLPSDRFSAERTGGSVSTLTIQRTQQEDSAVYLCASSLALRNEQFFGPGTRLTVL.

In DNA form, the CDR3 reads TGTGCCTGGAAGGGCGGGAGGACGGGAAATGAGCAGTTCTTC. Translated: CAWKGGRTGNEQFF. The chain uses TRBV30 and TRBJ2-1, with 8 nucleotides matching TRBD2. J lost 7 bases, V lost 4 bases, and 9 bases had no gene match. CDR3 length: 14 amino acids. Per the germline V gene, CDR1 is GTSNPN and CDR2 is SVGIG (reference sequence).

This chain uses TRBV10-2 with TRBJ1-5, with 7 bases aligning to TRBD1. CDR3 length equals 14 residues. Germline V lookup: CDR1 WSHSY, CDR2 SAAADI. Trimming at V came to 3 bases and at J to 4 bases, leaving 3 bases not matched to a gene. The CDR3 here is CASSDPQGNQPQHF. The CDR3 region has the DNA TGCGCCAGCAGTGACCCACAGGGGAATCAGCCCCAGCATTTT.

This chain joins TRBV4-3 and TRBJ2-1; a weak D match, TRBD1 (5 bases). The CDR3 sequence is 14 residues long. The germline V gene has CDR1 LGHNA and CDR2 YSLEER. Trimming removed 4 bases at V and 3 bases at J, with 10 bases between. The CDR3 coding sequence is TGCGCCAGCAGCCTCACGACAGACTACAATGAGCAGTTCTTC. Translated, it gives CASSLTTDYNEQFF.

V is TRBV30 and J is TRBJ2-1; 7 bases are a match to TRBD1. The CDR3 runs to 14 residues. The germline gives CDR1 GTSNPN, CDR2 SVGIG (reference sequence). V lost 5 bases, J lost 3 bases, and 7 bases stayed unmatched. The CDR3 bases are TGTGCCTGGGGTATAGGGGGCCTCTACAATGAGCAGTTCTTC. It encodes CAWGIGGLYNEQFF. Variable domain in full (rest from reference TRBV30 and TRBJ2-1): SQTIHQWPATLVQPVGSPLSLECTVEGTSNPNLYWYRQAAGRGLQLLFYSVGIGQISSEVPQNLSASRPQDRQFILSSKKLLLSDSGFYLCAWGIGGLYNEQFFGPGTRLTVL.

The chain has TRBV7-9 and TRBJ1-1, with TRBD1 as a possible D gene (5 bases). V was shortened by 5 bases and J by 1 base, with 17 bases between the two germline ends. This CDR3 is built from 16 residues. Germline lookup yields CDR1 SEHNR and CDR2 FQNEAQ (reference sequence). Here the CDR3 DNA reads TGTGCCAGCAGCCCTGGACTGACGGGGCGGAACACTGAAGCTTTCTTT. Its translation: CASSPGLTGRNTEAFF. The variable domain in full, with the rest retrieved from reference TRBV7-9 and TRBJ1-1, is DTGVSQNPRHKITKRGQNVTFRCDPISEHNRLYWYRQTLGQGPEFLTYFQNEAQLEKSRLLSDRFSAERPKGSFSTLEIQRTEQGDSAMYLCASSPGLTGRNTEAFFGQGTRLTVV.

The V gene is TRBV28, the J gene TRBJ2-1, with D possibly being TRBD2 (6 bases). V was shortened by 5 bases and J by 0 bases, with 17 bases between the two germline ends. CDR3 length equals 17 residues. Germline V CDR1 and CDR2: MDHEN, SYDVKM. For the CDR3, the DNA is TGTGCCAGCAGTCCGACGGAGGGGCGGGGCTCCTACAATGAGCAGTTCTTC. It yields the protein CASSPTEGRGSYNEQFF.

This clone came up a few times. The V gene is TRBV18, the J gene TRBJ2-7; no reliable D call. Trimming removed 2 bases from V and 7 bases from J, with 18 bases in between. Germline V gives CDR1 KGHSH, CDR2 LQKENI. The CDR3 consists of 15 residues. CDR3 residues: CASSPIWADVPEQYF. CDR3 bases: TGTGCCAGCTCACCAATATGGGCGGACGTCCCGGAGCAGTACTTC. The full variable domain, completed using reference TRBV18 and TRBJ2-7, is NAGVMQNPRHLVRRRGQEARLRCSPMKGHSHVYWYRQLPEEGLKFMVYLQKENIIDESGMPKERFSAEFPKEGPSILRIQQVVRGDSAAYFCASSPIWADVPEQYFGPGTRLTVT.

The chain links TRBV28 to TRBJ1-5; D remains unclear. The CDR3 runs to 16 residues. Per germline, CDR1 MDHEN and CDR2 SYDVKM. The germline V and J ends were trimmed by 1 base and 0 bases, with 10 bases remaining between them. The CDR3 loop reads CASSLFRQASNQPQHF. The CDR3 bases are TGTGCCAGCAGTTTATTTCGCCAGGCTAGCAATCAGCCCCAGCATTTT. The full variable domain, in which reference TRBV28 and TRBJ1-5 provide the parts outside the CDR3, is DVKVTQSSRYLVKRTGEKVFLECVQDMDHENMFWYRQDPGLGLRLIYFSYDVKMKEKGDIPEGYSVSREKKERFSLILESASTNQTSMYLCASSLFRQASNQPQHFGDGTRLSIL.

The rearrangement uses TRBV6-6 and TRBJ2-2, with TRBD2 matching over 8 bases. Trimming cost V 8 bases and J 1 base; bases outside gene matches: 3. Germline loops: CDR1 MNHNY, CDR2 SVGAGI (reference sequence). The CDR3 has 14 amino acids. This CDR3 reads CASLSGENTGELFF. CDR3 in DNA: TGTGCCAGCCTTAGCGGGGAGAACACCGGGGAGCTGTTTTTT.

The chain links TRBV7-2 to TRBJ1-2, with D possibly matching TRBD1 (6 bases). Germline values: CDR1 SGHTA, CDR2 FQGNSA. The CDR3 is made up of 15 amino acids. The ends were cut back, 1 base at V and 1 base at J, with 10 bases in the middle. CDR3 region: CASSLGTVGNYGYTF. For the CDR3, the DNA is TGTGCCAGCAGCTTAGGGACAGTCGGTAACTATGGCTACACCTTC.

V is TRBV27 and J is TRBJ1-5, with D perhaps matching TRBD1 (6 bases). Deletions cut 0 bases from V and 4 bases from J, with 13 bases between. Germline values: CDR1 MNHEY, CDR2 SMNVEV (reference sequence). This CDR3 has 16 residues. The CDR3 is CASSLSGGTMNQPQHF. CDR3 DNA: TGTGCCAGCAGTTTATCGGGGGGGACAATGAATCAGCCCCAGCATTTT.

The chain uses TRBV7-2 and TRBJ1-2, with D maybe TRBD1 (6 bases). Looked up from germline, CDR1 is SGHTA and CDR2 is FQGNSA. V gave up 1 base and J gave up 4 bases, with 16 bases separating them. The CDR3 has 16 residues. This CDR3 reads CASSLVSGGTAYGYTF. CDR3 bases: TGTGCCAGCAGCTTAGTAAGTGGGGGCACCGCCTATGGCTACACCTTC.

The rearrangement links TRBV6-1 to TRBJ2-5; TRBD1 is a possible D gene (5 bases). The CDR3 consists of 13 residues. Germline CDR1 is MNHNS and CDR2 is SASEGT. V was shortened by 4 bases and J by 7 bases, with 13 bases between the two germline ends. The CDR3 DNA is TGTGCCAGCAGTGCACAGGTGGGTTGGACCCAGTACTTC. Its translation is CASSAQVGWTQYF.

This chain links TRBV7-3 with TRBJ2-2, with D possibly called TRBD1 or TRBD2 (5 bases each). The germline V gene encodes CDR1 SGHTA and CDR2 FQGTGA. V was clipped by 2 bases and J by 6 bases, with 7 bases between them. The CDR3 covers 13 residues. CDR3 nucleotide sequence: TGTGCCAGCAGCTTAGAGGGGTCCGGGGAGCTGTTTTTT. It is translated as CASSLEGSGELFF.

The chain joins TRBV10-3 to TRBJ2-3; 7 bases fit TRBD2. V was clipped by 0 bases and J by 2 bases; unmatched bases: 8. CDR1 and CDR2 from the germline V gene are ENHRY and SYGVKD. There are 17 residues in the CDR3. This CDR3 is CAISESGSGPITDTQYF. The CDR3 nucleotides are TGTGCCATCAGTGAGTCGGGTAGCGGGCCTATCACAGATACGCAGTATTTT.

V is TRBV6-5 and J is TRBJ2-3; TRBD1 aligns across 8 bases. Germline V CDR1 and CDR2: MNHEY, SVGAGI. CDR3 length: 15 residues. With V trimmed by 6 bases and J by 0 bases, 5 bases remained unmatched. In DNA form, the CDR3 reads TGTGCCAGCAGATACCGGGACAGGAGCACAGATACGCAGTATTTT. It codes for CASRYRDRSTDTQYF.

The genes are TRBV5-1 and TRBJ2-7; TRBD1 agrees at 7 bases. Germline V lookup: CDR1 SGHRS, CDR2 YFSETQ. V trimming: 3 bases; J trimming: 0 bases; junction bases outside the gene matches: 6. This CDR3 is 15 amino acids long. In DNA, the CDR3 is TGCGCCAGCAGCTGGACCGGGACAGTCTCCTACGAGCAGTACTTC. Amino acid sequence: CASSWTGTVSYEQYF.